The rows below give T cell receptor beta chains drawn from one sample of a study of blood T cell repertoires in COVID-19. The repertoire was sequenced with immunoSEQ multiplex PCR; TCRdb's copy has only in-frame clones and lacks some. This table has about 230,000 clones, around 88% appearing once. The material sequenced was PBMCs or T cells enriched from blood (not recorded which). Source of these receptors: a woman in her 40s with acute COVID-19. Each CDR3 is given with its conserved first and last residue. The D gene is left open where the match is weak. Clone size is given for some rows only: seen once, a few or many times, or a class if the clone is expanded.

V	D	size	J	CDR3	DNA
TRBV6-4	TRBD2	NA	TRBJ2-1	CASSDSAGGTYNEQFF	TGTGCCAGCAGTGACTCGGCGGGGGGCACCTACAATGAGCAGTTCTTC
TRBV5-1	TRBD2	NA	TRBJ2-7	CASSAGLAGGLGYEQYF	TGCGCCAGCAGCGCGGGACTAGCGGGGGGCTTAGGCTACGAGCAGTACTTC
TRBV3-1/TRBV3-2	TRBD1	NA	TRBJ2-1	CAIGQANEQFF	TGTGCCATAGGACAGGCCAATGAGCAGTTCTTC
TRBV2	TRBD1	NA	TRBJ1-1	CASSPDLGQDTEAFF	TGTGCCAGCAGTCCCGACCTGGGACAGGACACTGAAGCTTTCTTT
TRBV12-3/TRBV12-4	NA	NA	TRBJ1-1	CASSWGVDTEAFF	TGTGCCAGCAGTTGGGGGGTTGACACTGAAGCTTTCTTT
TRBV2	TRBD1	NA	TRBJ1-2	CASSSNRGSSYGYTF	TGTGCCAGCAGCAGCAACAGGGGCAGCTCCTATGGCTACACCTTC
TRBV24-1	TRBD2	NA	TRBJ2-2	CATRTGTSGKSNTGELFF	TGTGCCACCAGGACCGGGACTAGCGGGAAGTCGAACACCGGGGAGCTGTTTTTT
TRBV28	TRBD1	NA	TRBJ1-6	CASGIQGGNSPLHF	TGTGCCAGCGGTATACAGGGGGGAAATTCACCCCTCCACTTT
TRBV9	NA	NA	TRBJ2-2	CASSVAIDRLLGGGSGELFF	TGTGCCAGCAGCGTAGCTATTGACCGCCTGTTGGGTGGAGGGTCCGGGGAGCTGTTTTTT
TRBV11-2	NA	NA	TRBJ1-2	CASSLGAGFNYGYTF	TGTGCCAGCAGCTTAGGGGCAGGGTTCAACTATGGCTACACCTTC
TRBV4-2	NA	NA	TRBJ1-4	CASSQGTSINEKLFF	TGTGCCAGCAGCCAAGGGACATCAATCAATGAAAAACTGTTTTTT
TRBV29-1	TRBD1	NA	TRBJ2-2	CSVDARQGVGELFF	TGCAGCGTTGATGCAAGACAGGGGGTCGGGGAGCTGTTTTTT
TRBV12-5	NA	NA	TRBJ2-1	CASGQNEQFF	TGTGCTAGTGGCCAAAATGAGCAGTTCTTC
TRBV13	NA	NA	TRBJ2-2	CASSLGVEDTGELFF	TGTGCCAGCAGCTTAGGGGTAGAGGACACCGGGGAGCTGTTTTTT
TRBV6-5	NA	NA	TRBJ2-7	CASTSGGAKHEQYF	TGTGCCAGCACCTCCGGCGGGGCCAAGCACGAGCAGTACTTC
TRBV2	TRBD1	NA	TRBJ1-3	CASRNGQGPKDTIYF	TGTGCCAGCAGGAATGGACAGGGGCCTAAAGACACCATATATTTT
TRBV4-2	NA	NA	TRBJ1-2	CASSQDSSGRGGGYTF	TGTGCCAGCAGCCAAGATAGTTCAGGGAGGGGTGGTGGCTACACCTTC
TRBV29-1	NA	once	TRBJ2-7	CSARDTSYEQYF	TGCAGCGCAAGGGACACCAGCTACGAGCAGTACTTC
TRBV7-2	NA	NA	TRBJ1-2	CASSLVLQGYGYTF	TGTGCCAGCAGCTTAGTTTTACAGGGTTATGGCTACACCTTC
TRBV5-4	TRBD2	NA	TRBJ2-1	CATSSQGLAANNEQFF	TGTGCCACTTCATCTCAGGGACTAGCGGCGAACAATGAGCAGTTCTTC
TRBV3-1/TRBV3-2	TRBD1	NA	TRBJ2-3	CATRQGTDTQYF	TGTGCCACCCGACAGGGTACAGATACGCAGTATTTT
TRBV18	NA	NA	TRBJ2-5	CASSPDSKETQYF	TGTGCCAGCTCACCTGACTCGAAAGAGACCCAGTACTTC
TRBV2	NA	few	TRBJ2-7	CASRGGVLYEQYF	TGTGCCAGCAGAGGGGGGGTACTCTACGAGCAGTACTTC
TRBV11-3	TRBD2	NA	TRBJ2-1	CASTMGLAVHNEQFF	TGTGCCAGCACCATGGGACTAGCGGTTCACAATGAGCAGTTCTTC
TRBV10-1	TRBD1	NA	TRBJ2-3	CASSERTGSTDTQYF	TGCGCCAGCAGTGAGCGGACAGGTAGCACAGATACGCAGTATTTT
TRBV5-1	TRBD1	NA	TRBJ1-2	CASGTGTGIHGYTF	TGCGCCAGCGGGACCGGGACAGGGATTCATGGCTACACCTTC
TRBV5-6	NA	NA	TRBJ2-4	CASSLRMGLRNIQYF	TGTGCCAGCAGCTTGCGAATGGGGCTGCGAAACATTCAGTACTTC
TRBV5-6	TRBD1	NA	TRBJ2-7	CASSLKGGLSYEQYF	TGTGCCAGCAGCTTGAAAGGGGGCCTGTCCTACGAGCAGTACTTC
TRBV6-5	NA	NA	TRBJ2-1	CASSYGGERGYNEQFF	TGTGCCAGCAGTTACGGTGGGGAACGGGGCTACAATGAGCAGTTCTTC
TRBV19	NA	NA	TRBJ1-3	CASIPGSSGNTIYF	TGTGCCAGTATCCCGGGGAGCTCTGGAAACACCATATATTTT
TRBV7-9	TRBD1	NA	TRBJ1-2	CASSLSDRDAYGYTF	TGTGCCAGCAGCTTATCGGACAGGGATGCCTATGGCTACACCTTC
TRBV25-1	NA	NA	TRBJ1-2	CASSEGRNGYTF	TGTGCCAGCAGTGAAGGGAGGAACGGCTACACCTTC
TRBV18	NA	NA	TRBJ1-3	CASSWLDSGNTIYF	TGTGCCAGCTCTTGGCTCGACTCTGGAAACACCATATATTTT
TRBV5-4	NA	NA	TRBJ2-5	CASSSGSGQETQYF	TGTGCCAGCAGTTCCGGGTCGGGGCAAGAGACCCAGTACTTC
TRBV9	TRBD2	NA	TRBJ2-5	CASTSGGALIETQYF	TGTGCCAGCACTAGCGGGGGGGCCTTGATCGAGACCCAGTACTTC
TRBV24-1	NA	NA	TRBJ2-1	CATRGGGYNEQFF	TGTGCCACCCGAGGGGGGGGTTACAATGAGCAGTTCTTC
TRBV11-2	NA	few	TRBJ1-3	CASSPRASRGTIYF	TGTGCCAGCAGCCCCCGGGCCTCCAGGGGCACCATATATTTT
TRBV20-1	NA	NA	TRBJ2-1	CSASTSSYNEQFF	TGCAGTGCTAGTACGAGCTCCTACAATGAGCAGTTCTTC
TRBV7-9	NA	NA	TRBJ2-1	CASSPRSYEQFF	TGTGCCAGCAGCCCGAGGTCTTATGAGCAGTTCTTC
TRBV29-1	TRBD1	NA	TRBJ1-2	CSAGRTGEFYGYTF	TGCAGCGCCGGAAGGACAGGGGAATTCTATGGCTACACCTTC
TRBV5-6	TRBD2	NA	TRBJ2-2	CASSLVGGAGNTGELFF	TGTGCCAGCAGCTTGGTGGGAGGGGCCGGGAACACCGGGGAGCTGTTTTTT
TRBV2	NA	NA	TRBJ1-1	CASSEYGPRPQFQGGKVNTEAFF	TGTGCCAGCAGCGAATACGGACCGCGCCCGCAATTTCAGGGTGGCAAGGTGAACACTGAAGCTTTCTTT
TRBV7-5	NA	NA	TRBJ2-5	CARSLQGQQETQYF	TGTGCCAGAAGCTTACAGGGACAACAAGAGACCCAGTACTTC
TRBV29-1	TRBD1	NA	TRBJ1-4	CSAEGTGNNEKLFF	TGCAGCGCTGAGGGGACAGGGAATAATGAAAAACTGTTTTTT
TRBV5-6	NA	NA	TRBJ1-1	CASSLAGGTAFF	TGTGCCAGCAGCTTGGCCGGGGGGACGGCTTTCTTT
TRBV9	TRBD1	NA	TRBJ1-2	CASSVGVDREHGYTF	TGTGCCAGCAGCGTAGGAGTGGACAGGGAACACGGCTACACCTTC
TRBV29-1	NA	NA	TRBJ1-2	CSVESPGYTF	TGCAGCGTTGAAAGCCCTGGCTACACCTTC
TRBV3-1/TRBV3-2	NA	once	TRBJ1-6	CASSQAQGGYNSPLHF	TGTGCCAGCAGCCAGGCGCAGGGAGGGTATAATTCACCCCTCCACTTT
TRBV14	TRBD1	NA	TRBJ2-2	CASSDRGGTGELFF	TGTGCCAGCAGCGACAGGGGCGGCACCGGGGAGCTGTTTTTT
TRBV5-4	NA	once	TRBJ2-3	CASSPPRSGGTDTQYF	TGTGCCAGCAGCCCACCACGTAGCGGAGGCACAGATACGCAGTATTTT
TRBV28	NA	NA	TRBJ1-5	CASSPQTGLLGQPQHF	TGTGCCAGCAGTCCGCAAACAGGCCTGTTGGGTCAGCCCCAGCATTTT
TRBV2	NA	NA	TRBJ1-2	CASSGQRDNYGYTF	TGTGCCAGCAGTGGACAGCGAGATAACTATGGCTACACCTTC
TRBV27	TRBD2	NA	TRBJ2-5	CASSGRGGETQYF	TGTGCCAGCAGCGGTCGGGGGGGCGAGACCCAGTACTTC
TRBV6-5	NA	NA	TRBJ2-7	CASSYSEGGPTYEQYF	TGTGCCAGCAGTTACTCGGAGGGGGGGCCTACGTACGAGCAGTACTTC
TRBV10-3	NA	NA	TRBJ2-1	CAISTKGQGEQFF	TGTGCCATCAGTACCAAGGGGCAGGGTGAGCAGTTCTTC
TRBV25-1	TRBD1	NA	TRBJ1-1	CASREQGALTEAFF	TGTGCCAGCAGAGAACAGGGGGCTCTCACTGAAGCTTTCTTT
TRBV10-3	TRBD1	NA	TRBJ2-1	CAISLGTDPYNEQFF	TGTGCCATCAGCCTCGGGACAGACCCTTACAATGAGCAGTTCTTC
TRBV30	TRBD2	NA	TRBJ2-1	CAWSVRKAGTNEQFF	TGTGCCTGGAGTGTACGGAAAGCGGGGACTAATGAGCAGTTCTTC